This T cell receptor beta chain was documented in a study of T cells in Graves' hyperthyroidism and ophthalmopathy. The CDR3 has 15 residues. Germline V gives CDR1 SGDLS, CDR2 YYNGEE. V lost 4 bases and J lost 4; bases outside the gene matches: 10. Diagnosing involved the use of clinical symptoms, serum thyroxine and TRAb, thyroid ultrasound and orbital computed tomography. A few counts support this clonotype. What it recognizes is unknown. The investigators amplified TCR beta CDR3 regions from RNA transcripts. Using the HTBI primer set, a first-round RT-PCR was run on the TCR CDR3. TCRdb redid the calling of the multiplex PCR reads with MiXCR, one entry per CDR3 protein. Among roughly 710,000 distinct CDR3 sequences listed, 30% to 40% were seen once. General study points: A model using 13 V-J features told ophthalmopathy apart from stable hyperthyroidism. Most expanded thyroid clonotypes above 0.001 recurred in blood.

This TCR was recovered from a woman in her thirties or forties with Graves' hyperthyroidism. The chain joins TRBV9 to TRBJ1-1; the match to TRBD1 covers 7 bases. Sequencing used blood. The CDR3 DNA sequence: TGTGCCAGCAGCACCTACAGGGGCGGGAGCACTGAAGCTTTCTTT. It is translated as CASSTYRGGSTEAFF.